These T cell receptor beta chains were read from a single sample in a study of shared clonotypes between healthy human individuals. Method: immunoSEQ multiplex PCR; TCRdb's copy keeps in-frame clones and lacks some. The repertoire consists of 950,000 to 1,100,000 clones, with about 75% occurring once and the leading ten covering about 1.4%. Sample: memory CD4+ T cells sorted from blood. The origin of the receptors is a man aged 18 to 35 in good health. Both conserved end residues are part of each CDR3. The D gene is left open where the match is weak. Size tells how often a clone was seen (once, few, many) or the class of an expanded clone, and some rows leave it out.

>TRBV5-1|NA|NA|TRBJ2-1
CASSSGQSSYNEQFF
TGCGCCAGCAGCTCAGGACAGAGCTCCTACAATGAGCAGTTCTTC
>TRBV27|NA|NA|TRBJ2-7
CASKGDGYEQYF
TGTGCCAGCAAAGGGGATGGCTACGAGCAGTACTTC
>TRBV19|NA|NA|TRBJ2-7
CASSEGGSYEQYF
TGTGCCAGTAGCGAGGGCGGTTCCTACGAGCAGTACTTC
>TRBV11-2|NA|NA|TRBJ2-7
CASSLTWYEQYF
TGTGCCAGCAGCTTGACATGGTACGAGCAGTACTTC
>TRBV7-9|NA|NA|TRBJ2-1
CASSLLVGNNEQFF
TGTGCCAGCAGCTTACTCGTGGGGAACAATGAGCAGTTCTTC
>TRBV28|NA|TRBD2|TRBJ2-3
CASSGGGVADTQYF
TGTGCCAGCAGTGGCGGGGGGGTCGCAGATACGCAGTATTTT
>TRBV5-1|NA|NA|TRBJ2-4
CASSSEGNIQYF
TGCGCCAGCAGCTCGGAGGGGAACATTCAGTACTTC
>TRBV11-2|NA|NA|TRBJ2-5
CASRTPGPLTETQYF
TGTGCCAGCAGAACACCCGGGCCCCTTACAGAGACCCAGTACTTC
>TRBV5-8|NA|NA|TRBJ2-5
CASSLESGRTQYF
TGTGCCAGCAGCTTGGAATCCGGTAGGACCCAGTACTTC
>TRBV5-1|NA|TRBD1|TRBJ1-6
CASSAGTGNSPLHF
TGCGCCAGCAGCGCTGGGACAGGGAATTCACCCCTCCACTTT
>TRBV6-6|once|NA|TRBJ1-1
CASSPTGSTEAFF
TGTGCCAGCAGTCCTACAGGGTCCACTGAAGCTTTCTTT
>TRBV18|NA|NA|TRBJ2-7
CASSPQELVSEQYF
TGTGCCAGCTCACCCCAAGAACTAGTCTCCGAGCAGTACTTC
>TRBV6-1|few|TRBD1|TRBJ1-5
CASRGTGVLLAQHF
TGTGCCAGCAGAGGGACAGGGGTCCTATTAGCCCAGCATTTT
>TRBV7-2|NA|TRBD2|TRBJ2-2
CASSLGSGRWSGELFF
TGTGCCAGCAGCTTAGGTAGCGGGAGATGGTCCGGGGAGCTGTTTTTT
>TRBV6-5|NA|NA|TRBJ1-6
CASSGTDNSPLHF
TGTGCCAGCAGTGGGACCGATAATTCACCCCTCCACTTT
>TRBV6-5|NA|TRBD1|TRBJ1-5
CASKGTGENQPQHF
TGTGCCAGCAAGGGCACAGGGGAAAATCAGCCCCAGCATTTT
>TRBV19|NA|NA|TRBJ1-5
CASSIEGYNQPQHF
TGTGCCAGTAGTATTGAAGGGTACAATCAGCCCCAGCATTTT
>TRBV4-3|NA|TRBD2|TRBJ2-3
CASSQEAASGRADTQYF
TGCGCCAGCAGCCAAGAGGCAGCTAGCGGGAGGGCAGATACGCAGTATTTT
>TRBV28|few|NA|TRBJ1-2
CASSTPGDGYGYTF
TGTGCCAGCAGTACGCCAGGGGATGGCTATGGCTACACCTTC
>TRBV5-6|NA|NA|TRBJ2-6
CASSPSISGANVLTF
TGTGCCAGCAGCCCCTCCATTTCTGGGGCCAACGTCCTGACTTTC
>TRBV6-1|NA|NA|TRBJ1-3
CASNDPLSGNTIYF
TGTGCCAGCAATGACCCGTTGTCTGGAAACACCATATATTTT
>TRBV30|few|NA|TRBJ2-3
CAWSLGEPGTDTQYF
TGTGCCTGGAGTTTGGGGGAGCCTGGCACAGATACGCAGTATTTT
>TRBV7-2|few|TRBD1|TRBJ1-1
CASSSTGGFINTEAFF
TGTGCCAGCAGCTCGACAGGGGGGTTCATAAACACTGAAGCTTTCTTT
>TRBV5-1|NA|NA|TRBJ2-3
CASSGDGTDTQYF
TGCGCCAGCAGCGGGGACGGCACAGATACGCAGTATTTT
>TRBV18|NA|NA|TRBJ1-1
CASSPRQVGTEAFF
TGTGCCAGCTCACCACGCCAGGTTGGCACTGAAGCTTTCTTT
>TRBV28|NA|NA|TRBJ1-2
CASSLPGTTYGYTF
TGTGCCAGCAGTTTACCGGGCACTACCTATGGCTACACCTTC
>TRBV19|NA|NA|TRBJ1-1
CASSKAWNTEAFF
TGTGCCAGTAGTAAAGCCTGGAACACTGAAGCTTTCTTT
>TRBV27|NA|TRBD2|TRBJ2-7
CASSLSGRRYEQYF
TGTGCCAGCAGTTTAAGCGGGAGGCGTTACGAGCAGTACTTC
>TRBV15|NA|TRBD1|TRBJ1-6
CATSRGDRDESYNSPLHF
TGTGCCACCAGCAGGGGGGACAGGGATGAATCCTATAATTCACCCCTCCACTTT
>TRBV5-1|NA|NA|TRBJ1-1
CASSSAGLGTEAFF
TGCGCCAGCAGTTCTGCCGGGCTCGGGACTGAAGCTTTCTTT
>TRBV28|NA|TRBD1|TRBJ1-2
CASRGQAYNYGYTF
TGTGCCAGCAGGGGACAGGCTTATAACTATGGCTACACCTTC
>TRBV27|NA|TRBD1|TRBJ1-2
CASSFSFRTGRDVGYTF
TGTGCCAGCAGTTTCAGTTTTAGGACAGGGAGGGATGTTGGCTACACCTTC
>TRBV12-5|NA|NA|TRBJ2-3
CASGPSTVSVQYF
TGTGCTAGTGGTCCCTCGACAGTTTCGGTGCAGTATTTT
>TRBV10-3|NA|TRBD2|TRBJ2-5
CATSGTSLGETQYF
TGTGCCACCTCCGGGACTAGCTTGGGTGAGACCCAGTACTTC
>TRBV10-1|NA|NA|TRBJ2-3
CASSVPAGTQYF
TGCGCCAGCAGTGTTCCGGCGGGTACGCAGTATTTT
>TRBV7-2|NA|TRBD2|TRBJ2-5
CASSLGISGSEQETQYF
TGTGCCAGCAGCTTAGGTATTAGCGGGAGTGAACAAGAGACCCAGTACTTC
>TRBV5-1|NA|TRBD2|TRBJ2-5
CASSESGTSGGGRETQYF
TGCGCCAGCAGCGAAAGCGGGACTAGCGGGGGGGGTCGAGAGACCCAGTACTTC
>TRBV5-1|NA|NA|TRBJ1-2
CASSLGKANYGYTF
TGCGCCAGCAGCTTGGGTAAAGCTAACTATGGCTACACCTTC
>TRBV7-2|NA|NA|TRBJ1-3
CASSPRQTSGNTIYF
TGTGCCAGCAGCCCCAGACAGACGTCCGGAAACACCATATATTTT
>TRBV7-9|NA|TRBD1|TRBJ2-1
CASSPGTGLYNEQFF
TGTGCCAGCAGCCCGGGGACAGGGCTCTACAATGAGCAGTTCTTC
>TRBV5-1|NA|NA|TRBJ2-1
CASSLGVHSSSNEQFF
TGCGCCAGCAGCTTGGGGGTTCATTCCTCCTCCAATGAGCAGTTCTTC
>TRBV11-3|NA|NA|TRBJ1-2
CASSLMGAGYTF
TGTGCCAGCAGCCTAATGGGGGCTGGCTACACCTTC
>TRBV18|NA|TRBD2|TRBJ2-5
CASSPPSQREGGTQYF
TGTGCCAGCTCACCACCGAGTCAGCGGGAGGGCGGGACCCAGTACTTC
>TRBV5-6|NA|NA|TRBJ1-1
CASSYNKEAFF
TGTGCCAGCAGCTACAATAAAGAAGCTTTCTTT
>TRBV5-4|NA|TRBD2|TRBJ2-5
CASSLGLAGYQETQYF
TGTGCCAGCAGCTTAGGACTAGCGGGATACCAAGAGACCCAGTACTTC
>TRBV5-1|NA|NA|TRBJ1-2
CASSLDTYYGYTF
TGCGCCAGCAGCTTGGACACCTACTATGGCTACACCTTC